This entry lists 23 T cell receptor beta chains sequenced from one sample in a study of T-cell memory formation after mild COVID-19. From the 5' RACE reads, TCRdb called clonotypes with MiXCR, one entry per CDR3 protein. Of fewer than 600,000 distinct CDR3 sequences listed, about 20% are singletons. The source material was PBMCs or a T cell subset sorted from them (not recorded which). These receptors all come from an adult woman who had mild COVID-19 (a few samples of this study predate the infection). Cell type and time point are not known.

The V gene is TRBV30, the J gene TRBJ1-2, with TRBD1 identical over 10 bases. CDR3 length: 13 amino acids. V lost 5 bases and J lost 6; bases outside the gene matches: 6. Germline CDR1 and CDR2: GTSNPN and SVGIG (reference sequence). The CDR3 loop reads CAWQGQGIHGYTF. The CDR3 DNA is TGTGCCTGGCAGGGACAGGGGATCCATGGCTACACCTTC.

The chain links TRBV24-1 to TRBJ2-1; the D gene is possibly TRBD1 (5 bases). V was shortened by 5 bases and J by 9 bases, with 7 bases between the two germline ends. This CDR3 comprises 11 residues. Per germline, CDR1 KGHDR and CDR2 SFDVKD. The CDR3 DNA sequence: TGTGCCACCAGTGGGGGCGGTGAGCAGTTCTTC. Protein sequence: CATSGGGEQFF.

This CDR3 is CASSWTGGVTEAFF. The DNA of the CDR3 is TGTGCCAGCAGCTGGACAGGGGGCGTCACTGAAGCTTTCTTT. This rearrangement joins TRBV7-2 to TRBJ1-1; 11 positions agree with TRBD1. Germline CDR1 and CDR2: SGHTA and FQGNSA. V was pared by 4 bases and J by 4 bases, with 2 bases of the junction left unmatched. The CDR3 consists of 14 residues. The full variable domain, its missing parts supplied by reference TRBV7-2 and TRBJ1-1, is GAGVSQSPSNKVTEKGKDVELRCDPISGHTALYWYRQSLGQGLEFLIYFQGNSAPDKSGLPSDRFSAERTGGSVSTLTIQRTQQEDSAVYLCASSWTGGVTEAFFGQGTRLTVV.

The V and J genes are TRBV3-1 and TRBJ2-7; D possibly uses TRBD1 or TRBD2 (6 bases each). CDR1 LGHDT and CDR2 YNNKEL come from the germline V gene (reference sequence). V gave up 3 bases and J gave up 3 bases, with 15 bases separating them. The CDR3 sequence is 15 residues long. CDR3 sequence reads: CASSHTGGAVYEQYF. DNA for the CDR3: TGTGCCAGCAGCCACACCGGGGGCGCCGTCTACGAGCAGTACTTC.

This chain joins TRBV6-2 or TRBV6-3 and TRBJ1-2; D remains ambiguous. CDR3 size: 11 residues. Trimming took 4 bases from V and 7 from J, leaving 7 bases between them. Germline V gives CDR1 MNHEY, CDR2 SVGEGT. CDR3 loop: CASSSYSGYTF. The CDR3 DNA reads as TGTGCCAGCAGTTCCTATAGTGGCTACACCTTC.

This clonotype was seen at least ten times. The gene calls are TRBV5-6 and TRBJ2-1; 11 bases are a match to TRBD1. V shed 2 bases, J shed 6 bases, and the junction held 4 bases outside the gene matches. Germline assignment: CDR1 SGHDT and CDR2 YYEEEE. CDR3 length: 15 residues. DNA for the CDR3: TGTGCCAGCAGCTTCCGGACAGGGGGCTTCAATGAGCAGTTCTTC. Its translation is CASSFRTGGFNEQFF.

The chain is built from TRBV12-3 or TRBV12-4 and TRBJ2-1; tentatively, D is TRBD2 (6 bases). With 6 bases removed from V and 5 bases from J, the gap between germline ends came to 17 bases. The CDR3 covers 15 residues. The CDR3 protein is CASRRAGRPNNEQFF. CDR3 nucleotides: TGTGCCAGCAGGCGTGCCGGGAGACCAAACAATGAGCAGTTCTTC.

The V gene is TRBV13, the J gene TRBJ1-2; D is undetermined. Deletions cut 3 bases from V and 2 bases from J, with 19 bases between. The CDR3 spans 17 residues. The V gene's germline CDR1 is PRHDT and CDR2 FYEKMQ (reference sequence). The chain's CDR3 is CASSFGQEEAGNYGYTF. The DNA for the CDR3 is TGTGCCAGCAGCTTCGGGCAGGAAGAAGCTGGAAACTATGGCTACACCTTC.

This clonotype was found many times. V and J are TRBV7-2 and TRBJ2-3; TRBD2 agrees at 7 bases. V lost 5 bases, J lost 2 bases, and 10 bases stayed unmatched. There are 16 residues in the CDR3. CDR1 is SGHTA and CDR2 is FQGNSA in the germline V gene. The CDR3 sequence is CASSRSSGTYTDTQYF. The CDR3 DNA is TGTGCCAGCAGCCGATCTAGCGGAACCTACACAGATACGCAGTATTTT. Supplemented by reference TRBV7-2 and TRBJ2-3, the full variable domain reads GAGVSQSPSNKVTEKGKDVELRCDPISGHTALYWYRQSLGQGLEFLIYFQGNSAPDKSGLPSDRFSAERTGGSVSTLTIQRTQQEDSAVYLCASSRSSGTYTDTQYFGPGTRLTVL.

The chain joins TRBV5-5 to TRBJ2-5, with D tentatively TRBD1 (6 bases). Trimming took 1 base from V and 5 from J, leaving 18 bases between them. This CDR3 contains 16 residues. Looked up from germline, CDR1 is SGHKS and CDR2 is YYEKEE (reference sequence). The CDR3 DNA follows: TGTGCCAGCAGCTTGATTGGGGGCACAAGTCGGGAGACCCAGTACTTC. This sequence encodes CASSLIGGTSRETQYF. The full variable domain, in which reference TRBV5-5 and TRBJ2-5 provide the parts outside the CDR3, is DAGVTQSPTHLIKTRGQQVTLRCSPISGHKSVSWYQQVLGQGPQFIFQYYEKEERGRGNFPDRFSARQFPNYSSELNVNALLLGDSALYLCASSLIGGTSRETQYFGPGTRLLVL.

This clonotype turned up a few times. This chain links TRBV28 with TRBJ2-7; 7 nucleotides agree with TRBD1. CDR1 and CDR2 from the germline V gene are MDHEN and SYDVKM. V was pared by 2 bases and J by 3 bases, with 4 bases of the junction left unmatched. The CDR3 covers 14 residues. The CDR3 nucleotides are TGTGCCAGCAGTTTAAACAGGGGTAACTACGAGCAGTACTTC. As protein: CASSLNRGNYEQYF.

This clonotype was seen only a few times. This chain uses TRBV5-1 with TRBJ2-1, with D unresolved. The V gene lost 4 bases and the J gene lost 1 base, with 21 bases spanning the gap. Germline lookup yields CDR1 SGHRS and CDR2 YFSETQ. The CDR3 is made up of 18 amino acids. This CDR3 is CASSIGIAPVGSYNEQFF. The CDR3 nucleotides are TGCGCCAGCAGCATTGGCATAGCCCCTGTTGGGTCCTACAATGAGCAGTTCTTC.

This clonotype came up a few times. This chain joins TRBV12-3 or TRBV12-4 and TRBJ2-2, with D hard to call. The CDR3 loop spans 14 amino acids. Between the trimmed V and J ends, which lost 6 bases and 1 base, there was a span of 9 bases. The CDR3 nucleotides read TGTGCCAGCAGCTCCGGATGGAACACCGGGGAGCTGTTTTTT. Its protein is CASSSGWNTGELFF.

This clonotype has a count of ten or more. The rearrangement uses TRBV5-4 and TRBJ2-5; 8 bases fit TRBD2. Germline lookup yields CDR1 SGHNT and CDR2 YYREEE (reference sequence). Trimming cost V 5 bases and J 8 bases; bases outside gene matches: 8. This CDR3 contains 13 residues. CDR3 protein: CASSKAGVNTQYF. Written as DNA, the CDR3 is TGTGCCAGCAGTAAAGCGGGAGTGAATACCCAGTACTTC.

This clonotype has a count of ten or more. The chain uses TRBV20-1 and TRBJ2-7; TRBD2 agrees at 9 bases. Germline V lookup: CDR1 DFQATT, CDR2 SNEGSKA (reference sequence). After removal of 3 bases from V and 5 bases from J, the junction contained 8 bases not matched to a gene. The CDR3 runs 14 residues. CDR3 residues: CSARDAGTSHEQYF. CDR3 DNA sequence: TGCAGTGCTAGGGATGCCGGGACTAGCCACGAGCAGTACTTC.

Points on this clonotype: One junction end disagrees with the germline gene, perhaps due to a read error. The chain uses TRBV4-3 and TRBJ2-1, with D tentatively TRBD2 (6 bases). The germline CDR1 and CDR2 sequences are LGHNA and YSLEER. The CDR3 consists of 16 residues. CDR3 in amino acids: CASRQDWRDSYNEQFF. The DNA for the CDR3 is TGCGCCAGCAGACAAGATTGGCGGGACTCCTACAATGAGCAGTTCTTC.

There are many counts of this clonotype. The chain links TRBV20-1 to TRBJ2-7; TRBD2 agrees at 12 bases. This CDR3 is built from 15 residues. Germline CDR1 is DFQATT and CDR2 is SNEGSKA (reference sequence). With 6 bases clipped from V and 2 bases from J, the junction kept 8 bases outside the gene matches. The CDR3 bases are TGCAGTGCCCCCTCCCGGACTAGCGGGACCTACGAGCAGTACTTC. Its protein product is CSAPSRTSGTYEQYF.

This rearrangement joins TRBV7-9 to TRBJ2-7, with 8 bases lining up with TRBD1. Germline-derived CDR1 and CDR2 are SEHNR and FQNEAQ (reference sequence). V was clipped by 6 bases and J by 7 bases; unmatched bases: 11. The CDR3 has 14 residues. The CDR3, as DNA: TGTGCCAGCAGACAGGGGGAGGTTAACAGTGAGCAGTACTTC. This encodes CASRQGEVNSEQYF. Combining the CDR3 with reference TRBV7-9 and TRBJ2-7 gives the whole variable domain DTGVSQNPRHKITKRGQNVTFRCDPISEHNRLYWYRQTLGQGPEFLTYFQNEAQLEKSRLLSDRFSAERPKGSFSTLEIQRTEQGDSAMYLCASRQGEVNSEQYFGPGTRLTVT.

This chain uses TRBV4-3 with TRBJ2-5; tentatively, D is TRBD1 or TRBD2 (5 bases each). Germline CDR1 reads LGHNA; CDR2 reads YSLEER. The V gene lost 3 bases and the J gene lost 4 bases, with 12 bases spanning the gap. The CDR3 is 14 residues long. CDR3 loop: CASSQGTLGETQYF. The DNA for the CDR3 is TGCGCCAGCAGCCAGGGGACCCTGGGAGAGACCCAGTACTTC.

In this sample, this clonotype turned up a few times. V and J are TRBV15 and TRBJ2-7, with 7 bases aligning to TRBD1. After removal of 2 bases from V and 1 base from J, the junction contained 5 bases not matched to a gene. CDR3 length equals 15 residues. Germline-derived CDR1 and CDR2 are LNHNV and YYDKDF (reference sequence). The CDR3 DNA reads as TGTGCCACCAGCAGAACCGGGACAGCTTCCTACGAGCAGTACTTC. This gives the protein CATSRTGTASYEQYF.

The gene calls are TRBV6-1 and TRBJ2-7, with 9 bases aligning to TRBD2. Germline V CDR1 and CDR2: MNHNS, SASEGT. J was trimmed by 0 bases and V by 10 bases; bases with no gene match: 10. The CDR3 is 15 residues long. Here the CDR3 reads CATGSIAGASYEQYF. The CDR3 DNA sequence: TGTGCCACAGGGTCGATAGCGGGAGCCTCCTACGAGCAGTACTTC.

V gene TRBV9 combines with J gene TRBJ1-5; D uncertain. Germline values: CDR1 SGDLS, CDR2 YYNGEE. V lost 3 bases and J lost 0, with 7 bases in between. The CDR3 length is 14 residues. Here the CDR3 DNA reads TGTGCCAGCAGCGCCTCGAATAGCAATCAGCCCCAGCATTTT. Residues: CASSASNSNQPQHF.

The V gene is TRBV11-2, the J gene TRBJ1-1, with 9 bases matching TRBD1. V was clipped by 7 bases and J by 1 base; unmatched bases: 4. This CDR3 is 14 amino acids long. Germline CDR1 and CDR2: SGHAT and FQNNGV. The CDR3 region is CASTAGQGNTEAFF. The CDR3 nucleotides are TGTGCCAGCACCGCGGGACAGGGGAACACTGAAGCTTTCTTT.